This paragraph reports one T cell receptor (beta chain). This sample was included in a study of blood T cell repertoires in COVID-19. This CDR3 is built from 16 residues. Germline assignment: CDR1 SGHKS and CDR2 YYEKEE (reference sequence). V shed 3 bases and J 5 bases; nucleotides not matched to a gene: 11. Generated by immunoSEQ multiplex PCR, the TCRdb table keeps only in-frame clones and is missing some. Of 200,000 to 300,000 clones in the sample, around 88% were seen once. The TCR comes from a woman between 40 and 55 years old with acute COVID-19. The chain combines TRBV5-5 with TRBJ2-3, with TRBD2 matching 8 bases. Sequenced material: PBMCs or T cells enriched from blood (not recorded which). The CDR3 here is CASSSRGPGGGDTQYF. The CDR3, as DNA: TGTGCCAGCAGCTCGCGCGGACCGGGAGGGGGAGATACGCAGTATTTT.